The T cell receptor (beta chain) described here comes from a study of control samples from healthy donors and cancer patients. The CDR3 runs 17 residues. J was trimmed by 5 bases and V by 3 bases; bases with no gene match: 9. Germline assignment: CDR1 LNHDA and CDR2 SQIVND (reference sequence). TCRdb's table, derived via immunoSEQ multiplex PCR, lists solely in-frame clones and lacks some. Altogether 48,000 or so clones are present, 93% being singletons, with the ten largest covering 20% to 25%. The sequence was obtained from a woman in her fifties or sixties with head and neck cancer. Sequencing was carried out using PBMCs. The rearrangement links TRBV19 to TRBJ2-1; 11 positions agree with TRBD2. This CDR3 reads CASSIRHSGGGDNEQFF. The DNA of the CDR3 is TGTGCCAGTAGTATTCGACATAGCGGGGGGGGAGACAATGAGCAGTTCTTC. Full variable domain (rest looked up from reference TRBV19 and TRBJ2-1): DGGITQSPKYLFRKEGQNVTLSCEQNLNHDAMYWYRQDPGQGLRLIYYSQIVNDFQKGDIAEGYSVSREKKESFPLTVTSAQKNPTAFYLCASSIRHSGGGDNEQFFGPGTRLTVL.